What follows are 31 T cell receptor beta chains derived from one specimen sequenced in a study of CD8+ T cells in alopecia areata. cDNA prepared by RNA extraction and subsequent reverse transcription served as the template for sequencing. Profiled with immunoSEQ multiplex PCR; TCRdb holds only in-frame clones, not every one. Singletons are absent from the sample, which has about 300,000 clones. Cells that came from pooled cutaneous lymph nodes were sorted using CD4, CD8alpha, NKG2D, NKG2ACE and other markers. Sequencing was done on a sample of CD4+ T cells sorted from a lymph node. Receptors originate from a C3H/HeJ mouse with alopecia areata. Strain haplotype at MHC: H2-k.

In this sample, this clone turned up a few times. Gene labels here are mouse ones. The read terminates 4 residues before the CDR3 end, so the remaining end is supplied by the germline J gene. Other DNA sequences of this sample code for an identical CDR3. This chain connects TRBV19 to TRBJ2-2, with 7 bases fitting TRBD1. With 2 bases clipped from V and 0 bases from J, the junction kept 1 base outside the gene matches. The CDR3 covers 15 residues. Germline V gives CDR1 FNHDT, CDR2 SITEND (reference sequence). CDR3 amino acids: CASSITGANTGQLYF. The sequenced CDR3 bases are TGTGCCAGCAGTATCACAGGGGCAAACACCGGG.

About this clone: The genes and germline here are from mouse. The CDR3 goes on 4 residues after the read ends, and that part is filled in from the germline J gene. The genes are TRBV13-2 and TRBJ2-2, with 7 bases aligning to TRBD1. J was trimmed by 4 bases and V by 6 bases; bases with no gene match: 6. Germline CDR1 is NNHNN and CDR2 is SYGAGS (reference sequence). The CDR3 covers 14 residues. The CDR3: CASAETGSTGQLYF. The CDR3 DNA, read in part, is TGTGCCAGCGCCGAGACAGGGAGCACCGGG.

This clone was detected a few times. Gene names and germline match the mouse. Coverage ceases 4 residues before the CDR3 finishes, and the germline J gene fills in the end. This chain connects TRBV17 to TRBJ2-5; D uncertain. This CDR3 region has 14 residues. V lost 0 bases to trimming and J lost 0 bases, with 4 bases between them. From germline, CDR1 is MNHDT and CDR2 YYDKIL. The CDR3 protein is CASSRDPNQDTQYF. The CDR3 bases that were read are TGTGCTAGCAGTAGAGATCCTAACCAAGAC.

Regarding this clone: The genes are named according to mouse. The read terminates 4 residues before the CDR3 end, so the remaining end is supplied by the germline J gene. The chain joins TRBV1 to TRBJ1-1, with D maybe TRBD1 (5 bases). The CDR3 has 14 amino acids. V lost 4 bases and J lost 0, with 9 bases in between. Germline assignment: CDR1 NSQYPW and CDR2 LRSPGD (reference sequence). The sequenced part of the CDR3 DNA is TGCACCTGCAGTGGGACACTTGCAAACACA. This sequence encodes CTCSGTLANT. The complete CDR3 sequence is CTCSGTLANTEVFF. Supplemented by reference TRBV1 and TRBJ1-1, the full variable domain reads VTLLEQNPRWRLVPRGQAVNLRCILKNSQYPWMSWYQQDLQKQLQWLFTLRSPGDKEVKSLPGADYLATRVTDTELRLQVANMSQGRTLYCTCSGTLANTEVFFGKGTRLTVV.

Worth noting for this clone: Gene names are mouse gene names. The read is 4 residues too short to cover the CDR3 end, so that end is filled in from the germline J gene. The V and J genes are TRBV5 and TRBJ2-5, with 7 bases aligning to TRBD1. Per germline, CDR1 LGHNA and CDR2 YNLKQL (reference sequence). This CDR3 has 14 residues. Partial CDR3 DNA: TGTGCCAGCAGCCAAGAGACAGGGAGAGAC. This codes for CASSQETGRD. Given in full, the CDR3 is CASSQETGRDTQYF.

As to this clone: Any gene name here is a mouse gene name. With the read ending 4 residues before the CDR3 end, the germline J gene is used to fill in that end. Additional DNA sequences in this sample encode the identical CDR3. The chain is built from TRBV19 and TRBJ2-5; 7 positions match TRBD1. This CDR3 spans 13 amino acids. J lost 2 bases, V lost 5 bases, and 2 bases had no gene match. Germline V gives CDR1 FNHDT, CDR2 SITEND (reference sequence). Incomplete CDR3 DNA: TGTGCCAGCAGAAGGGACAGCCAAGAC. It is translated as CASRRDSQD. In full, the CDR3 is CASRRDSQDTQYF.

Concerning this clone itself: Gene names are mouse gene names. The observed sequence ends 4 residues before the CDR3 terminus, with the missing tail filled in from the germline J gene. This same CDR3 is encoded by further DNA sequences in the sample. The chain joins TRBV31 to TRBJ2-1; maybe TRBD2 (7 bases). CDR1 and CDR2 from the germline V gene are GKSSPN and SITVG. The length of the CDR3 is 15 residues. V was shortened by 0 bases and J by 1 base, with 10 bases between the two germline ends. Incomplete CDR3 DNA: TGTGCCTGGAGTCTGAGGGGGGGGAACTATGCT. Its protein is CAWSLRGGNYA. In full, the CDR3 reads CAWSLRGGNYAEQFF.

This clone was seen a handful of times. Each gene name is a mouse one. The read ends 4 residues before the CDR3 terminus; that terminus is restored from the germline J gene. The V call is TRBV17, the J call TRBJ2-1; 7 bases agree with TRBD2. J lost 3 bases, V lost 0 bases, and 5 bases had no gene match. Germline V CDR1 and CDR2: MNHDT, YYDKIL. This CDR3 has 16 amino acids. The CDR3 bases that were read are TGTGCTAGCAGTAGAGATCTCCGGGGGGGCTATGCT. It encodes CASSRDLRGGYA. The entire CDR3 protein is CASSRDLRGGYAEQFF.

As for this clone: Gene names and germline match the mouse. The CDR3 end lies 4 residues beyond the end of the read and is filled in from the germline J gene. The chain uses TRBV4 and TRBJ2-2, with 8 bases that match TRBD2. Germline V gives CDR1 LGHDT, CDR2 YNNKQL (reference sequence). The CDR3 loop spans 14 amino acids. V shed 6 bases and J 1 base; nucleotides not matched to a gene: 1. The DNA read from the CDR3 is TGTGCCAGCAGACTGGGGGTAAACACCGGG. Residues: CASRLGVNTG. The complete CDR3 sequence is CASRLGVNTGQLYF.

To note about this clone: This clone may be a read error of a much larger clone one base away. The gene names given are mouse names. The DNA ends 4 residues before the CDR3 does, and the rest of the CDR3 is filled in from the germline J gene. At the DNA level, this CDR3 is encoded by other sequences in the same sample as well. This chain connects TRBV31 to TRBJ2-1; TRBD2 is a possible D gene (6 bases). Germline values: CDR1 GKSSPN, CDR2 SITVG. The CDR3 sequence is 13 residues long. V lost 1 base and J lost 3, with 7 bases in between. The CDR3 sequence is CAWSPGGYAEQFF. CDR3 bases read: TGTGCCTGGAGTCCGGGGGGCTATGCT.

In its sample, this clone was seen a few times. Genes here carry mouse names. The read gets to within 4 residues of the CDR3 end, and the germline J gene fills in the rest. The chain joins TRBV13-1 to TRBJ1-2; D is uncertain. In germline, CDR1 is NSHNY, CDR2 SYGAGN. This CDR3 spans 13 amino acids. Trimming removed 0 bases at V and 3 bases at J, with 6 bases between. The CDR3 is CASSDGLDSDYTF. The CDR3 bases that were read are TGTGCCAGCAGTGATGGTCTGGACTCC.

Comment on this clone: Genes here carry mouse names. The CDR3 extends 4 residues past the end of the read, so its final part is completed from the germline J gene. The chain combines TRBV14 with TRBJ2-3; a weak D match, TRBD1 (5 bases). The V end lost 1 base, the J end lost 0 bases, and 6 bases lay between the germline ends. CDR3 length equals 14 residues. Germline CDR1 and CDR2: SGHDT and FRDEAV. CDR3 bases read: TGTGCCAGCAGTTTCCAGGGAAGTGCAGAA. Its protein is CASSFQGSAE. The full CDR3 sequence reads CASSFQGSAETLYF.

Concerning this clone: Mouse gene names apply. The read ends 4 residues early relative to the CDR3; the germline J gene fills the gap. The same CDR3 arises from other DNA sequences in this sample as well. The chain links TRBV13-1 to TRBJ1-1, with TRBD1 matching over 9 bases. The junction had 1 base not matched to a gene; V was cut back by 1 base and J by 0 bases. In germline, CDR1 is NSHNY, CDR2 SYGAGN. This CDR3 spans 15 amino acids. CDR3 region: CASSDRDRANTEVFF. The CDR3 bases that were read are TGTGCCAGCAGTGATCGGGACAGGGCAAACACA.

This clone was recorded a few times. The genes are named according to mouse. The read terminates 4 residues before the CDR3 end, so the remaining end is supplied by the germline J gene. This chain links TRBV19 with TRBJ2-3; maybe TRBD1 (5 bases). The CDR3 is 13 amino acids. V lost 6 bases and J 0 bases, leaving 8 bases between the germline ends. Germline CDR1 and CDR2: FNHDT and SITEND (reference sequence). The DNA read from the CDR3 is TGTGCCAGCACCAGGGCTAGTGCAGAA. Translation gives CASTRASAE. The complete CDR3 reads CASTRASAETLYF.

The table lists this clone with a few counts. Gene names follow the mouse nomenclature. The CDR3 extends 3 residues past the end of the read, so its final part is completed from the germline J gene. V usage is TRBV13-2 and J usage is TRBJ1-6; tentatively, D is TRBD1 (5 bases). TRBJ1-6 is reported as an ORF; its role is uncertain. Germline V gene data show CDR1 as NNHNN and CDR2 as SYGAGS (reference sequence). This CDR3 region has 16 residues. V lost 4 bases and J lost 0, with 11 bases in between. The CDR3 loop reads CASGPNRSSYNSPLYF. Incomplete CDR3 DNA: TGTGCCAGCGGTCCGAACAGGTCTTCCTATAATTCGCCC.

This clone was counted a few times. The gene names given are mouse names. The observed sequence ends 4 residues before the CDR3 terminus, with the missing tail filled in from the germline J gene. The rearrangement links TRBV13-2 to TRBJ2-1, with 8 bases identical to TRBD2. V lost 2 bases and J lost 4; bases outside the gene matches: 5. The CDR3 has 15 residues. The V gene's germline CDR1 is NNHNN and CDR2 SYGAGS (reference sequence). The covered CDR3 bases are TGTGCCAGCGGTGACTGGGGGGAGGGGTATGCT. It translates to CASGDWGEGYA. From start to end, the CDR3 is CASGDWGEGYAEQFF.

This clone turned up a few times. Genes and germline are mouse. The read gets to within 4 residues of the CDR3 end, and the germline J gene fills in the rest. This chain connects TRBV13-2 to TRBJ2-3; D remains ambiguous. This CDR3 has 13 amino acids. Germline V lookup: CDR1 NNHNN, CDR2 SYGAGS (reference sequence). V lost 3 bases and J lost 0, with 5 bases in between. The CDR3 sequence: CASGVGSAETLYF. Partial CDR3 DNA: TGTGCCAGCGGTGTTGGGAGTGCAGAA.

As for this clone: Germline and genes: mouse. CDR3 DNA, as far as it was read: TGCACCTGCAGTGCGGGACAGGGGACCTATGCT. It yields the protein CTCSAGQGTYA. The full CDR3 protein is CTCSAGQGTYAEQFF. J is TRBJ2-1 and V is TRBV1, with 10 nucleotides matching TRBD1. Sequencing ends 4 residues short of the CDR3 end; the germline J gene provides the rest. The V segment lost 3 bases and the J segment 3 bases; nucleotides outside the gene matches: 2. This CDR3 has 15 amino acids. Germline V gene lookup returns CDR1 NSQYPW and CDR2 LRSPGD (reference sequence).

This clone was detected a few times. Germline and genes here are mouse. The CDR3 end lies 4 residues beyond the end of the read and is filled in from the germline J gene. This rearrangement joins TRBV13-1 to TRBJ2-1; TRBD1 matches 9 bases. Germline assignment: CDR1 NSHNY and CDR2 SYGAGN. The trim removed 1 base at V and 5 bases at J, leaving 4 bases unmatched. The CDR3 extends over 15 amino acids. The part of the CDR3 DNA that was read is TGTGCCAGCAGTGATTTCCGGGACAGGGATGCT. Its protein is CASSDFRDRDA. From start to end, the CDR3 is CASSDFRDRDAEQFF.

This clone was observed a few times. The genes are named according to mouse. Read sequence stops 4 residues before the CDR3 end, and the germline J gene provides the missing end. This CDR3 is also generated by other DNA sequences in the sample. J is TRBJ2-7 and V is TRBV1; 11 nucleotides line up with TRBD2. This CDR3 region has 15 residues. Trimming cost V 4 bases and J 0 bases; bases outside gene matches: 2. The V gene's germline CDR1 is NSQYPW and CDR2 LRSPGD (reference sequence). The CDR3 loop reads CTCSGTGGSSYEQYF. The covered CDR3 bases are TGCACCTGCAGTGGGACTGGGGGGAGCTCCTAT.

As concerns this clone: The listed genes are named as in mouse. The CDR3 here is CASSNGGLQNTLYF. The CDR3 DNA, read in part, is TGTGCTAGCAGTAACGGGGGGCTTCAAAAC. The chain carries TRBV17 and TRBJ2-4, with D perhaps TRBD2 (7 bases). The read is 4 residues too short to cover the CDR3 end, so that end is filled in from the germline J gene. V lost 4 bases and J 2 bases, leaving 10 bases between the germline ends. Germline CDR1 is MNHDT and CDR2 is YYDKIL. There are 14 residues in the CDR3. The full variable domain, its missing parts supplied by reference TRBV17 and TRBJ2-4, is DTTVKQNPRYKLARVGKPVNLICSQTMNHDTMYWYQKKPNQAPKLLLFYYDKILNREADTFEKFQSSRPNNSFCSLYIGSAGLEYSAMYLCASSNGGLQNTLYFGAGTRLSVL.

This clone has more than one count but fewer than ten. The genes and germline here are from mouse. The read gets to within 4 residues of the CDR3 end, and the germline J gene fills in the rest. Distinct nucleotide sequences in the sample also encode this CDR3. J is TRBJ1-2 and V is TRBV13-3; 7 nucleotides agree with TRBD1. V shed 5 bases and J 0 bases; nucleotides not matched to a gene: 4. The CDR3 has 14 amino acids. CDR1 is NNHDY, CDR2 SYVADS, per germline. The CDR3 bases that were read are TGTGCCAGCAGAAGACAGGGTGCAAACTCC. It translates to CASRRQGANS. The full CDR3 protein is CASRRQGANSDYTF.

This clone occurred a few times. The genes and germline here are from mouse. The DNA ends 4 residues before the CDR3 does, and the rest of the CDR3 is filled in from the germline J gene. The genes are TRBV1 and TRBJ2-1; 9 bases are a match to TRBD1. Germline lookup yields CDR1 NSQYPW and CDR2 LRSPGD (reference sequence). The CDR3 covers 16 residues. Trimming at V came to 4 bases and at J to 0 bases, leaving 4 bases not matched to a gene. The CDR3 DNA, read in part, is TGCACCTGCAGTGTTGGGACAGGGAATAACTATGCT. As protein: CTCSVGTGNNYA. The whole CDR3 reads CTCSVGTGNNYAEQFF.

This clone has more than one count but fewer than ten. Any gene name here is a mouse gene name. Sequencing ends 4 residues short of the CDR3 end; the germline J gene provides the rest. Other DNA variants within this sample encode the same CDR3. V usage is TRBV1 and J usage is TRBJ1-1, with TRBD1 identical over 9 bases. The CDR3 totals 15 residues. V lost 1 base, J lost 0 bases, and 0 bases stayed unmatched. Germline V gene data show CDR1 as NSQYPW and CDR2 as LRSPGD (reference sequence). The covered CDR3 bases are TGCACCTGCAGTGCAGGACAGGGGGCAAACACA. Protein product: CTCSAGQGANT. The CDR3 as a whole reads CTCSAGQGANTEVFF. The complete variable domain, with remaining parts taken from reference TRBV1 and TRBJ1-1, reads VTLLEQNPRWRLVPRGQAVNLRCILKNSQYPWMSWYQQDLQKQLQWLFTLRSPGDKEVKSLPGADYLATRVTDTELRLQVANMSQGRTLYCTCSAGQGANTEVFFGKGTRLTVV.

Concerning this clone itself: Here the gene names and germline are mouse. The read finishes 4 residues shy of the CDR3 end, and the germline J gene is used to complete it. J is TRBJ2-3 and V is TRBV31, with TRBD2 matching 14 bases. V dropped 1 base and J dropped 1; count of bases not matched to a gene: 4. The CDR3 has 17 amino acids. Germline V lookup: CDR1 GKSSPN, CDR2 SITVG. The CDR3 is CAWSQGLGGRGAETLYF. CDR3 bases read: TGTGCCTGGAGTCAGGGACTGGGGGGGCGCGGTGCAGAA.

This clone was counted a few times. Gene names refer to mouse genes. Sequencing ends 4 residues short of the CDR3 end; the germline J gene provides the rest. The rearrangement uses TRBV13-3 and TRBJ2-1; D remains ambiguous. CDR1 is NNHDY and CDR2 is SYVADS in the germline V gene. V gave up 7 bases and J gave up 4 bases, with 12 bases separating them. The CDR3 totals 13 residues. The part of the CDR3 DNA that was read is TGTGCCAGCCGAGCATCACAATATGCT. Amino acid sequence: CASRASQYA. The whole CDR3 sequence reads CASRASQYAEQFF.

This clone was found a few times. The gene symbols are mouse symbols. The CDR3 end falls 4 residues outside the read, so it is completed with the germline J gene. This chain connects TRBV1 to TRBJ1-1, with a tentative D call TRBD1 (6 bases). The CDR3 totals 15 residues. The V end lost 0 bases, the J end lost 4 bases, and 12 bases lay between the germline ends. From germline, CDR1 is NSQYPW and CDR2 LRSPGD (reference sequence). The part of the CDR3 DNA that was read is TGCACCTGCAGTGCAGAAAACAGGGAGAGCACA. Translated: CTCSAENREST. The entire CDR3 protein is CTCSAENRESTEVFF.

This clone was observed a handful of times. Any gene name here is a mouse gene name. The read terminates 4 residues before the CDR3 end, so the remaining end is supplied by the germline J gene. Additional DNA sequences in this sample encode the identical CDR3. The chain employs TRBV13-2 and TRBJ2-2; 7 positions agree with TRBD2. In germline, CDR1 is NNHNN, CDR2 SYGAGS (reference sequence). The trim removed 1 base at V and 3 bases at J, leaving 0 bases unmatched. The length of the CDR3 is 14 residues. This CDR3 is CASGDLGDTGQLYF. CDR3 DNA, as far as it was read: TGTGCCAGCGGTGATCTGGGGGACACCGGG.

For this clone: Gene names follow the mouse nomenclature. The CDR3 end falls 4 residues outside the read, so it is completed with the germline J gene. This chain joins TRBV13-3 and TRBJ2-5, with no clear D. The germline V gene encodes CDR1 NNHDY and CDR2 SYVADS. The V end lost 2 bases, the J end lost 0 bases, and 7 bases lay between the germline ends. The CDR3 totals 14 residues. CDR3 in amino acids: CASSEVNNQDTQYF. Incomplete CDR3 DNA: TGTGCCAGCAGTGAAGTCAATAACCAAGAC.

About this clone itself: The listed genes are named as in mouse. The CDR3 extends 4 residues past the end of the read, so its final part is completed from the germline J gene. V is TRBV13-1 and J is TRBJ1-2, with D unresolved. Germline V CDR1 and CDR2: NSHNY, SYGAGN. The V end was cut by 3 bases, the J end by 4 bases, with 10 bases between. There are 13 residues in the CDR3. The CDR3 bases that were read are TGTGCCAGCAGTGCGGTCCGAGGCTCC. Translating it yields CASSAVRGS. The full CDR3 sequence reads CASSAVRGSDYTF.

Notes on this clone: Mouse gene names apply. From the germline J gene comes the end of the CDR3, since the read stops 4 residues before it. The J gene is TRBJ1-1, the V gene TRBV14, with no clear D. Trimming cost V 5 bases and J 0 bases, with 8 bases left between them. Germline CDR1 and CDR2: SGHDT and FRDEAV. The CDR3 is 13 amino acids. CDR3: CASSQTTNTEVFF. The DNA read from the CDR3 is TGTGCCAGCAGCCAGACAACAAACACA.